These 14 T cell receptor beta chains share one sample of origin, sequenced in a study of T cell repertoires in cytomegalovirus infection. A single record per CDR3 protein comes from TCRdb applying MiXCR to the reads. The table includes 350,000 to 500,000 distinct CDR3 sequences, around 32% detected once. Sequencing was performed on PBMCs. All receptors derive from a human donor in good health (CMV status not recorded). Some clones in this sample may be carry-over from other donors' samples.

The table lists this clonotype with a few counts. V gene TRBV7-9 combines with J gene TRBJ2-1, with 16 nucleotides matching TRBD2. J gave up 5 bases and V 4 bases, and 8 bases lay outside the gene matches. This CDR3 contains 18 residues. The germline gives CDR1 SEHNR, CDR2 FQNEAQ (reference sequence). CDR3 loop: CASSSGTSGGGFNNEQFF. In DNA, the CDR3 is TGTGCCAGCAGCTCCGGGACTAGCGGGGGGGGTTTCAACAATGAGCAGTTCTTC.

This clonotype was detected only a few times. The chain employs TRBV7-6 and TRBJ2-7, with 11 bases lining up with TRBD2. This CDR3 has 14 residues. V lost 5 bases to trimming and J lost 5 bases; unmatched junction nucleotides: 5. Looked up from germline, CDR1 is SGHVS and CDR2 is FNYEAQ. CDR3 in amino acids: CASSLTSGANEQYF. CDR3 bases: TGTGCCAGCAGCCTGACTAGCGGGGCTAACGAGCAGTACTTC.

This clonotype showed up many times. The V gene is TRBV20-1, the J gene TRBJ2-7; 12 positions agree with TRBD2. CDR1 is DFQATT, CDR2 SNEGSKA, per germline (reference sequence). CDR3 length: 18 amino acids. The V and J ends lost 1 base and 3 bases, in that order; junction bases with no gene match: 13. CDR3 bases: TGCAGTGCTAGAGTACTAGCGGGGGGCCTCGCCCCCCTCTACGAGCAGTACTTC. Amino acids: CSARVLAGGLAPLYEQYF.

This clonotype was counted between two and nine times. This chain uses TRBV28 with TRBJ1-5; D may be TRBD1 (5 bases). V shed 1 base and J shed 2 bases, with 12 bases lying between them. Germline V gives CDR1 MDHEN, CDR2 SYDVKM. This CDR3 has 16 residues. CDR3 in DNA: TGTGCCAGCAGTTTATACCAGGGTGGGGGCAATCAGCCCCAGCATTTT. It codes for CASSLYQGGGNQPQHF. Full variable domain (rest looked up from reference TRBV28 and TRBJ1-5): DVKVTQSSRYLVKRTGEKVFLECVQDMDHENMFWYRQDPGLGLRLIYFSYDVKMKEKGDIPEGYSVSREKKERFSLILESASTNQTSMYLCASSLYQGGGNQPQHFGDGTRLSIL.

This chain links TRBV7-9 with TRBJ2-3; 9 bases are shared with TRBD1. In germline, CDR1 is SEHNR, CDR2 FQNEAQ (reference sequence). Trimming took 4 bases from V and 2 from J; bases not matched to a gene: 4. CDR3 length equals 15 residues. The CDR3 here is CASSSGQGNTDTQYF. CDR3 nucleotides: TGTGCCAGCAGCTCTGGACAGGGGAACACAGATACGCAGTATTTT.

The CDR3: CASSVGRGGYEQYF. The CDR3 DNA sequence: TGTGCCAGCAGCGTAGGTCGGGGGGGCTACGAGCAGTACTTC. This chain connects TRBV9 to TRBJ2-7; 8 nucleotides match TRBD2. Per germline, CDR1 SGDLS and CDR2 YYNGEE. The length of the CDR3 is 14 residues. V was clipped by 0 bases and J by 3 bases; unmatched bases: 2.

As regards this clonotype: Relative to the germline gene, one junction end is altered; a read error may explain this. The V gene is TRBV7-8, the J gene TRBJ2-3; 8 positions match TRBD1. CDR1 is SGHVS, CDR2 FQNEAQ, per germline. This CDR3 has 14 amino acids. The CDR3 spells CSSSLDRVADTQYF. The CDR3 DNA follows: TGTTCCAGCAGCTTGGACAGGGTAGCAGATACGCAGTATTTT.

Worth noting for this clonotype: The junction does not match germline at one end; this may be a read error. The chain joins TRBV2 to TRBJ1-5; no firm D call. Germline CDR1 is SNHLY and CDR2 is FYNNEI. This CDR3 has 14 amino acids. DNA of the CDR3: TGTGCCAGCAGTGTAGACACGCTAAATCAGCCCCAGCAGTTT. As protein: CASSVDTLNQPQQF. Full variable domain (missing parts from reference TRBV2 and TRBJ1-5): EPEVTQTPSHQVTQMGQEVILRCVPISNHLYFYWYRQILGQKVEFLVSFYNNEISEKSEIFDDQFSVERPDGSNFTLKIRSTKLEDSAMYFCASSVDTLNQPQQFGDGTRLSIL.

This clonotype has ten or more counts. The genes are TRBV12-3 or TRBV12-4 and TRBJ1-1; 7 bases are a match to TRBD1. J was trimmed by 2 bases and V by 3 bases; bases with no gene match: 6. This CDR3 spans 15 amino acids. The CDR3 loop reads CASSLPGGKNTEAFF. The DNA of the CDR3 is TGTGCCAGCAGTTTGCCAGGGGGAAAAAACACTGAAGCTTTCTTT.

In the case of this clonotype: Given the absence of the conserved phenylalanine or tryptophan at the CDR3 end, a read error is likely. The chain uses TRBV7-2 and TRBJ2-7, with D tentatively TRBD1 (5 bases). CDR1 SGHTA and CDR2 FQGNSA come from the germline V gene. The germline V and J ends were trimmed by 5 bases and 7 bases, with 18 bases remaining between them. This CDR3 is built from 14 residues. CDR3 amino acids: CASSRGTPAMEQYL. CDR3 DNA: TGTGCCAGCAGCAGGGGAACCCCAGCTATGGAGCAGTACTTA.

This chain joins TRBV28 and TRBJ1-2; D uncertain. Trimming removed 1 base at V and 8 bases at J, with 23 bases between. The length of the CDR3 is 17 residues. From germline, CDR1 is MDHEN and CDR2 SYDVKM. CDR3 in amino acids: CASSLSGKDIVLGGYTF. As DNA, the CDR3 is TGTGCCAGCAGTTTATCGGGGAAAGACATAGTGTTGGGGGGCTACACCTTC.

This clonotype was detected ten times or more. J is TRBJ2-1 and V is TRBV6-5; TRBD2 matches at 12 bases. V dropped 4 bases and J dropped 5; count of bases not matched to a gene: 3. This CDR3 is built from 15 residues. From germline, CDR1 is MNHEY and CDR2 SVGAGI. CDR3 amino acids: CASSLGLAGNNEQFF. The CDR3 nucleotides read TGTGCCAGCAGTTTAGGACTAGCGGGGAACAATGAGCAGTTCTTC.

This clonotype has just a few counts. The V gene is TRBV6-1, the J gene TRBJ2-7; 9 bases align to TRBD2. The trim removed 4 bases at V and 5 bases at J, leaving 3 bases unmatched. Germline V gene sequence: CDR1 MNHNS, CDR2 SASEGT. This CDR3 comprises 13 residues. This CDR3 is CASSVRGGDEQYF. CDR3 bases: TGTGCCAGCAGTGTGCGGGGGGGAGACGAGCAGTACTTC.

This clonotype was seen many times. This rearrangement joins TRBV11-2 to TRBJ1-6; D unresolved. The CDR3 loop spans 14 amino acids. The V end lost 4 bases, the J end lost 5 bases, and 9 bases lay between the germline ends. Germline loops: CDR1 SGHAT, CDR2 FQNNGV. The CDR3 sequence: CASSSTSNNSPLHF. CDR3 nucleotide sequence: TGTGCCAGCAGCTCGACATCTAATAATTCACCCCTCCACTTT.